This TCR beta chain was sequenced in a study of cytomegalovirus exposure and HLA in healthy donors. The CDR3 totals 13 residues. V was clipped by 4 bases and J by 3 bases; unmatched bases: 2. The PCR had 60 Vbeta and 13 Jbeta primers. Using immunoSEQ multiplex PCR, the repertoire was profiled, and TCRdb retains in-frame clones only, with some absent. In the table there are about 140,000 clones, 80% of which are singletons. V gene TRBV23-1 combines with J gene TRBJ2-7; 8 positions match TRBD1. TRBV23-1 is an ORF, and what it does is uncertain. Sequenced material: PBMCs. The sequence derives from a man aged 35 to 55 in good health and CMV-seronegative. CDR3: CASSPDRVYEQYF. The CDR3 DNA reads as TGCGCCAGCAGTCCGGACAGGGTCTACGAGCAGTACTTC.